Detailed here is one TCR beta chain. These data are taken from a study of cytomegalovirus exposure and HLA in healthy donors. The CDR3 totals 14 residues. The V end lost 6 bases, the J end lost 5 bases, and 13 bases lay between the germline ends. The germline CDR1 and CDR2 sequences are MDHEN and SYDVKM. With 60 Vbeta and 13 Jbeta primers, the PCR was carried out. TCRdb's copy holds only in-frame clones and misses some; the assay was immunoSEQ multiplex PCR. The sample shows around 130,000 clones, about 81% of them seen only once. Sequenced input: PBMCs. The sequence was obtained from a man in his forties in good health and CMV-seronegative. This chain uses TRBV28 with TRBJ1-4, with D possibly TRBD1 on 5 matching bases. Written as DNA, the CDR3 is TGTGCCAGCAGCGCGTTCAGGGCCAATGAAAAACTGTTTTTT. Translation gives CASSAFRANEKLFF.